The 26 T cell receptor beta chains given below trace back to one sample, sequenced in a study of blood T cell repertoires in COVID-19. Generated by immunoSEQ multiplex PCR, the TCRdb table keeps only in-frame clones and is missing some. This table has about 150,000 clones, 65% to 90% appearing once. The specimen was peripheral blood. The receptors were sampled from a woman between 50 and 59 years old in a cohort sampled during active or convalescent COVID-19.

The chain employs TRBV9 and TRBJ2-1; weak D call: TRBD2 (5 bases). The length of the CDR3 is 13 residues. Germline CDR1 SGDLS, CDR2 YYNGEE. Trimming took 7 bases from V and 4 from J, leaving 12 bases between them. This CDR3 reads CASGLAPYNEQFF. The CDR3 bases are TGTGCCAGCGGTCTAGCCCCATACAATGAGCAGTTCTTC.

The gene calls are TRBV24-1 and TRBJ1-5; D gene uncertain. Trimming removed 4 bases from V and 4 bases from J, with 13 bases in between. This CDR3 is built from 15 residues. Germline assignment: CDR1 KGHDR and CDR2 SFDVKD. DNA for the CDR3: TGTGCCACCAGTGACGGACTTGGGGAAAATCAGCCCCAGCATTTT. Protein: CATSDGLGENQPQHF.

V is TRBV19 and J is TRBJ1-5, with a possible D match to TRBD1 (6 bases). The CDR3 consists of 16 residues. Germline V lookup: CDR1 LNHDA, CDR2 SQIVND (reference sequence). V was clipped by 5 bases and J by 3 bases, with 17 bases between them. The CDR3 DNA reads TGTGCCAGTAGTCCCCGGGCAGGGGAATACAATCAGCCCCAGCATTTT. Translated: CASSPRAGEYNQPQHF.

CDR3 sequence (DNA): TGTGCCAGTAGTAATTCCGGGACAGGGGTATACTATGGCTACACCTTC. This encodes CASSNSGTGVYYGYTF. The genes are TRBV19 and TRBJ1-2, with 10 nucleotides matching TRBD1. The CDR3 is 16 residues long. Germline V CDR1 and CDR2: LNHDA, SQIVND (reference sequence). The V and J ends lost 4 bases and 3 bases, in that order; junction bases with no gene match: 8.

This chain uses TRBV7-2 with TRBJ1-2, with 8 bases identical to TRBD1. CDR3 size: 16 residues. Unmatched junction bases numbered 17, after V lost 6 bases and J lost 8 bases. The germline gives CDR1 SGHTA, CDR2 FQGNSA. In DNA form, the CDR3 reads TGTGCCAGCAGTGATTGGGACAGGATTTCCCAGGGGGGCTACACCTTC. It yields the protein CASSDWDRISQGGYTF.

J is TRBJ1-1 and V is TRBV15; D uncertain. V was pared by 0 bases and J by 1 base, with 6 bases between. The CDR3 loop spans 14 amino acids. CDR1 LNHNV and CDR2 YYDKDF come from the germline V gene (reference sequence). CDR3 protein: CATSRDFGNTEAFF. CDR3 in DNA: TGTGCCACCAGCAGAGATTTCGGGAACACTGAAGCTTTCTTT.

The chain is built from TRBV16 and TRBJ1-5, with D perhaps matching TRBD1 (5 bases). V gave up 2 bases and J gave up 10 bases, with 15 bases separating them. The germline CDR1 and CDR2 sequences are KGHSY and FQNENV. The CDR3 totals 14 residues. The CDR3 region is CASSQRQGQEPQHF. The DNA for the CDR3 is TGTGCCAGCAGCCAACGGCAGGGTCAGGAACCCCAGCATTTT.

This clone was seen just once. CDR3 in DNA: TGTGCCAGCAGCTTGCCGGACAGCTATAATTCACCCCTCCACTTT. It is translated as CASSLPDSYNSPLHF. This rearrangement joins TRBV5-6 to TRBJ1-6, with D possibly matching TRBD1 (6 bases). The CDR3 runs 15 residues. Germline V gene lookup returns CDR1 SGHDT and CDR2 YYEEEE. The V end lost 1 base, the J end lost 3 bases, and 8 bases lay between the germline ends.

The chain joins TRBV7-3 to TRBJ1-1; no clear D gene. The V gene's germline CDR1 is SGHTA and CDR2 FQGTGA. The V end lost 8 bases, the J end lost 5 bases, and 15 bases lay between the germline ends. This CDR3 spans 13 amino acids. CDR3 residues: CASGRAAGTEAFF. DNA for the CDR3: TGTGCCAGCGGCCGGGCTGCGGGGACTGAAGCTTTCTTT. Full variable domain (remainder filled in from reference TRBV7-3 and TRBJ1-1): GAGVSQTPSNKVTEKGKYVELRCDPISGHTALYWYRQSLGQGPEFLIYFQGTGAADDSGLPNDRFFAVRPEGSVSTLKIQRTERGDSAVYLCASGRAAGTEAFFGQGTRLTVV.

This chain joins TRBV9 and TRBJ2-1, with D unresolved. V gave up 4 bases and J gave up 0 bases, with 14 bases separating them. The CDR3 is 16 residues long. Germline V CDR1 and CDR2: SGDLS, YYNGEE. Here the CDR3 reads CASSTPEESSYNEQFF. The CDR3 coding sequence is TGTGCCAGCAGCACCCCCGAAGAGAGCTCCTACAATGAGCAGTTCTTC.

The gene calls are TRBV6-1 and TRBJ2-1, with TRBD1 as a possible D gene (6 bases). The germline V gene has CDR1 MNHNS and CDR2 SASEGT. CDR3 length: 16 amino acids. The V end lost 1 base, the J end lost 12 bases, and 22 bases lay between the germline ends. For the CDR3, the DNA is TGTGCCAGCAGTGAAGTACTACAGGGTTTCTTACGCGGGCAGTTCTTC. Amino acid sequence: CASSEVLQGFLRGQFF.

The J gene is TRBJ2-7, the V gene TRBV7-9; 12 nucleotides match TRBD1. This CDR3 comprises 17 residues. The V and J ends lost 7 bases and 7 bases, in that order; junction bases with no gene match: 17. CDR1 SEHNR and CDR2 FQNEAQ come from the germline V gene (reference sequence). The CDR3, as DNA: TGTGCCAGCACCCCATCCGGGACAGGGGGCGCCCTGGGGGAGCAGTACTTC. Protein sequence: CASTPSGTGGALGEQYF.

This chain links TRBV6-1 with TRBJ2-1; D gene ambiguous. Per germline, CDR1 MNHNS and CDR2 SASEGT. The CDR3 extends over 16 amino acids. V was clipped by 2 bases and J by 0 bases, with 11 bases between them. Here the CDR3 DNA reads TGTGCCAGCAGTGAAAATTCCATTAGCTCCTACAATGAGCAGTTCTTC. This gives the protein CASSENSISSYNEQFF.

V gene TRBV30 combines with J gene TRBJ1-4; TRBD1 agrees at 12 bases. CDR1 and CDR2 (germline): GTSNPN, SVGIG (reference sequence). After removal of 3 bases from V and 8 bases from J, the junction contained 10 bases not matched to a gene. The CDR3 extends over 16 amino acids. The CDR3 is CAWSPRDRGRWEKLFF. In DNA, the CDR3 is TGTGCCTGGAGCCCTAGGGACAGGGGGCGCTGGGAAAAACTGTTTTTT.

This CDR3 reads CASSQERAGAISYEQYF. The DNA of the CDR3 is TGTGCCAGCAGCCAAGAGCGGGCGGGAGCGATATCTTACGAGCAGTACTTC. This sequence joins TRBV3-1 (or the pseudogene TRBV3-2) and TRBJ2-7; 7 bases align to TRBD2. V lost 0 bases and J lost 4; bases outside the gene matches: 12. Per germline, CDR1 LGHDT and CDR2 YNNKEL (reference sequence). The CDR3 sequence is 17 residues long.

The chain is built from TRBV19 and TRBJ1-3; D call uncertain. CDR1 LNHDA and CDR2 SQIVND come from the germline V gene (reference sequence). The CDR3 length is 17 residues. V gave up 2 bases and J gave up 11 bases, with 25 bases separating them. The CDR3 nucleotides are TGTGCCAGTAGTATAATCAGATTACGGGGAAGAAATGGCGCCATATATTTT. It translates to CASSIIRLRGRNGAIYF.

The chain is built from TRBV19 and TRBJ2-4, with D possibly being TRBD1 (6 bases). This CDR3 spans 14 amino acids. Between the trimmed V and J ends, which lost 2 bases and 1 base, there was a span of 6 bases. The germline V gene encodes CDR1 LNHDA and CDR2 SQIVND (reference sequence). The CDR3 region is CASSITGAKNIQYF. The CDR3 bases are TGTGCCAGTAGTATAACAGGGGCCAAAAACATTCAGTACTTC. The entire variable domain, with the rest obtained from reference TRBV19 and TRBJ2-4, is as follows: DGGITQSPKYLFRKEGQNVTLSCEQNLNHDAMYWYRQDPGQGLRLIYYSQIVNDFQKGDIAEGYSVSREKKESFPLTVTSAQKNPTAFYLCASSITGAKNIQYFGAGTRLSVL.

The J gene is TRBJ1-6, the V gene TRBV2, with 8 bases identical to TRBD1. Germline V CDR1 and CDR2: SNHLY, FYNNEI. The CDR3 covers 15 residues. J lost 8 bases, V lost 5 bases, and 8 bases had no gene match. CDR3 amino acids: CASSPRTGLDSPLHF. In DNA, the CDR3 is TGTGCCAGCAGTCCACGGACAGGGCTGGATTCACCCCTCCACTTT.

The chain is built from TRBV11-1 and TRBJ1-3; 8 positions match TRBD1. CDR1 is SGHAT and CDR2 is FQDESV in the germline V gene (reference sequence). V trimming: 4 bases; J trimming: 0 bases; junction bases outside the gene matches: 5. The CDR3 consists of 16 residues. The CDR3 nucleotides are TGTGCCAGCAGCTCGGGACAGGTCCTCTCTGGAAACACCATATATTTT. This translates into CASSSGQVLSGNTIYF.

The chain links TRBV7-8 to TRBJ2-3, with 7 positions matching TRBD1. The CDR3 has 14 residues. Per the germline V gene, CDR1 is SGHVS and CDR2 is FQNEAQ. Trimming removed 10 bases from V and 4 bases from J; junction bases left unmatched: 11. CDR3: CATKQGRGADTQYF. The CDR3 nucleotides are TGTGCCACCAAACAGGGGCGTGGTGCAGATACGCAGTATTTT.

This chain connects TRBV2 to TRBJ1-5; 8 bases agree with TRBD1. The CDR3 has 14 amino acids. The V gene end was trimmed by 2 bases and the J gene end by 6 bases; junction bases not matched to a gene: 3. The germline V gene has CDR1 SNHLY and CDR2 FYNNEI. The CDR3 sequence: CASSEQGAIQPQHF. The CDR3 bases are TGTGCCAGCAGTGAACAGGGGGCTATTCAGCCCCAGCATTTT.

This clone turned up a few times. The CDR3 reads CASSAAGTGDTQYF. CDR3 nucleotides: TGTGCCAGCAGCGCAGCGGGGACCGGGGATACGCAGTATTTT. This chain joins TRBV9 and TRBJ2-3; 7 bases map to TRBD2. The CDR3 runs to 14 residues. V shed 3 bases and J 6 bases; nucleotides not matched to a gene: 7. Germline-derived CDR1 and CDR2 are SGDLS and YYNGEE. Complete variable domain (other parts from reference TRBV9 and TRBJ2-3): DSGVTQTPKHLITATGQRVTLRCSPRSGDLSVYWYQQSLDQGLQFLIQYYNGEERAKGNILERFSAQQFPDLHSELNLSSLELGDSALYFCASSAAGTGDTQYFGPGTRLTVL.

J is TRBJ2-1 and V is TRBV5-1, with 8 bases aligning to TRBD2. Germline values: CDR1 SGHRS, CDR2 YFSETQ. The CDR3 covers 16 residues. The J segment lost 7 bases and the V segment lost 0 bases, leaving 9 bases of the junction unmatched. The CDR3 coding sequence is TGCGCCAGCAGCTTGGAGGGGCGGGGGGTGCGAAATGAGCAGTTCTTC. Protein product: CASSLEGRGVRNEQFF.

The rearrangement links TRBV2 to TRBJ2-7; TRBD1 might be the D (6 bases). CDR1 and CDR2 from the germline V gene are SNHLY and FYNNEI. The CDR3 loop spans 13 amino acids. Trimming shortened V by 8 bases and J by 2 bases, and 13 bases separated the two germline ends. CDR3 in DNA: TGTGCCAGCCTGGACAGTCCGACCTACGAGCAGTACTTC. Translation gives CASLDSPTYEQYF. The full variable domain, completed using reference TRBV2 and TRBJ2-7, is EPEVTQTPSHQVTQMGQEVILRCVPISNHLYFYWYRQILGQKVEFLVSFYNNEISEKSEIFDDQFSVERPDGSNFTLKIRSTKLEDSAMYFCASLDSPTYEQYFGPGTRLTVT.

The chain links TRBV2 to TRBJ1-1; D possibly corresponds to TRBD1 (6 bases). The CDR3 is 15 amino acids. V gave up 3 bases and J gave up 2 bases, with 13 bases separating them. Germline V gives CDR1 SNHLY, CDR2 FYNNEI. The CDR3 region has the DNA TGTGCCAGCAGTGACTCGGACAGCCTAAACACTGAAGCTTTCTTT. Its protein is CASSDSDSLNTEAFF.

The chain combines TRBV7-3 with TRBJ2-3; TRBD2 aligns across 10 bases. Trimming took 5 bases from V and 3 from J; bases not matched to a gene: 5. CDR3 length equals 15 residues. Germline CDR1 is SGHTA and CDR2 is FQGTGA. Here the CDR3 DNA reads TGTGCCAGCAGCAAAGCGGGGGGGCGTACAGATACGCAGTATTTT. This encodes CASSKAGGRTDTQYF.